Listed here are 7 T cell receptor beta chains from one sample, sequenced in a study of neurological immune-mediated disorders. Using its own MiXCR run on the 5' RACE reads, TCRdb lists one record per CDR3 protein. Of over 25,000 distinct CDR3 sequences in the sample, roughly 12% were seen once. The sample taken for sequencing was PBMCs. The receptors were sampled from a man aged 55 to 70 in good health.

This clonotype was recorded many times. The chain uses TRBV3-1 and TRBJ2-5, with D possibly being TRBD1 or TRBD2 (5 bases each). The CDR3 totals 15 residues. Germline V lookup: CDR1 LGHDT, CDR2 YNNKEL (reference sequence). V dropped 1 base and J dropped 1 base, with 10 bases sitting between them. The DNA of the CDR3 is TGTGCCAGCAGCCAAGTAGGGACCAGCCAAGAGACCCAGTACTTC. Its translation is CASSQVGTSQETQYF.

A word on this clonotype: Germline is not matched at one junction end, which may reflect a read error. The genes are TRBV20-1 and TRBJ2-3; D is possibly TRBD1 (6 bases). Germline V lookup: CDR1 DFQATT, CDR2 SNEGSKA (reference sequence). The CDR3 has 14 residues. CDR3 residues: CSAARTVNTDTQYF. The CDR3 nucleotides read TGCAGTGCCGCAAGGACAGTGAACACAGATACGCAATATTTT.

This clonotype was detected only once. A much more abundant neighbour one base away suggests this may be a read error. The chain combines TRBV6-4 with TRBJ2-3; TRBD2 aligns across 10 bases. CDR3 length: 16 amino acids. CDR1 is MRHNA and CDR2 is SNTAGT in the germline V gene. CDR3 region: CGSSESIAGGVDTQYF. The DNA of the CDR3 is TGTGGCAGCAGTGAGTCGATAGCGGGAGGAGTAGATACGCAGTATTTT.

This clonotype was seen ten or more times. The chain joins TRBV20-1 to TRBJ1-3, with 8 bases lining up with TRBD1. Germline loops: CDR1 DFQATT, CDR2 SNEGSKA (reference sequence). With V trimmed by 5 bases and J by 8 bases, 8 bases remained unmatched. CDR3 length: 13 amino acids. CDR3 region: CSAPRTGRDTIYF. The CDR3 region has the DNA TGCAGTGCTCCTCGGACAGGGCGCGACACCATATATTTT.

This clonotype is medium-sized (0.01 to 0.1%) by share. The rearrangement joins TRBV5-1 to TRBJ1-2; 7 bases line up with TRBD1. V shed 7 bases and J 5 bases; nucleotides not matched to a gene: 11. The CDR3 totals 14 residues. Per germline, CDR1 SGHRS and CDR2 YFSETQ. CDR3 protein: CASAITGTDYGYTF. The CDR3, as DNA: TGCGCCAGCGCCATAACGGGGACAGATTATGGCTACACCTTC. Full variable domain (missing parts from reference TRBV5-1 and TRBJ1-2): KAGVTQTPRYLIKTRGQQVTLSCSPISGHRSVSWYQQTPGQGLQFLFEYFSETQRNKGNFPGRFSGRQFSNSRSEMNVSTLELGDSALYLCASAITGTDYGYTFGSGTRLTVV.

This clonotype was seen repeatedly, ten times or more. This chain links TRBV5-1 with TRBJ2-1, with no clear D. V was trimmed by 4 bases and J by 6 bases, leaving 8 bases between them. CDR1 is SGHRS, CDR2 YFSETQ, per germline. The CDR3 sequence is 12 residues long. Here the CDR3 reads CASSAVPNEQFF. CDR3 in DNA: TGCGCCAGCAGCGCAGTTCCCAATGAGCAGTTCTTC.

The chain employs TRBV11-3 and TRBJ2-5; D might be TRBD1 or TRBD2, each matching 5 bases. Between the trimmed V and J ends, which lost 4 bases and 3 bases, there was a span of 24 bases. This CDR3 has 18 amino acids. Germline loops: CDR1 SGHNT, CDR2 YENEEA. The CDR3 here is CASSSSFGVGAVEETQYF. DNA of the CDR3: TGTGCCAGCAGCTCCAGCTTTGGCGTCGGGGCGGTTGAAGAGACCCAGTACTTC.